These T cell receptor beta chains were read from a single sample in a study of blood T cell repertoires in COVID-19. Clones were read by immunoSEQ multiplex PCR, and TCRdb kept only the in-frame ones, dropping some. Found here are approximately 110,000 clones, around 64% of them singletons; the top ten hold more than 0.8%. Sequenced material: peripheral blood. The receptors stem from a human donor with acute or convalescent COVID-19. The donor label of this sample is uncertain. CDR3s include the opening cysteine and the closing phenylalanine or tryptophan. D genes are given only for firm matches. The size entry is marked missing in some rows and otherwise reads once, few, many or a size class.

clone_size j_call cdr3_length d_call v_call cdr3_aa cdr3_nt
NA TRBJ2-3 13 NA TRBV7-9 CAGSIGGRDTQYF TGTGCCGGATCAATCGGGGGGCGAGATACGCAGTATTTT
many TRBJ1-2 14 NA TRBV6-5 CASSYAGYNYGYTF TGTGCCAGCAGTTACGCCGGTTATAACTATGGCTACACCTTC
NA TRBJ1-1 15 NA TRBV5-4 CASSSVPDPGTEAFF TGTGCCAGCAGCTCAGTCCCCGATCCAGGGACTGAAGCTTTCTTT
NA TRBJ1-6 15 NA TRBV5-4 CASSSPGQGISPLHF TGTGCCAGCAGCTCCCCGGGTCAGGGGATTTCACCCCTCCACTTT
few TRBJ1-2 16 TRBD1 TRBV19 CASSSTGGVDPKGYTF TGTGCCAGTAGTTCAACAGGGGGCGTTGACCCGAAAGGCTACACCTTC
few TRBJ2-3 15 NA TRBV9 CASSAQGRGTDTQYF TGTGCCAGCAGCGCACAGGGCCGTGGCACAGATACGCAGTATTTT
NA TRBJ2-5 16 TRBD2 TRBV7-3 CASSLGTSGRKETQYF TGTGCCAGCAGCTTAGGGACTAGCGGGCGAAAAGAGACCCAGTACTTC
NA TRBJ1-2 14 NA TRBV2 CASSEEGQLYGYTF TGTGCCAGCTCCGAAGAAGGACAGCTTTATGGCTACACCTTC
NA TRBJ2-3 16 NA TRBV5-1 CASSLGAGARVDTQYF TGCGCCAGCAGCTTGGGTGCGGGGGCTAGGGTAGATACGCAGTATTTT
many TRBJ2-3 17 TRBD2 TRBV18 CASSPLAGAPREDTQYF TGTGCCAGCTCACCTTTAGCGGGGGCCCCAAGAGAGGATACGCAGTATTTT
NA TRBJ1-2 15 TRBD1 TRBV6-4 CASSDSPGTGNSYTF TGTGCCAGCAGTGACTCCCCGGGGACAGGGAATAGCTACACCTTC
NA TRBJ2-7 14 NA TRBV11-2 CASSSASRVHEQYF TGTGCCAGCAGCTCAGCATCCAGGGTTCACGAGCAGTACTTC
few TRBJ1-2 13 TRBD1 TRBV18 CASSRGTEDGYTF TGTGCCAGCTCACGAGGGACAGAGGATGGCTACACCTTC
NA TRBJ1-4 17 NA TRBV6-1 CASSEIKGVATNEKLFF TGTGCCAGCAGTGAAATTAAGGGAGTAGCAACTAATGAAAAACTGTTTTTT
NA TRBJ2-7 14 NA TRBV3-1/TRBV3-2 CASSQADTSYEQYF TGTGCCAGCAGCCAAGCGGACACCTCCTACGAGCAGTACTTC
NA TRBJ1-4 13 NA TRBV14 CASSQLDTGKLFF TGTGCCAGCAGCCAGTTGGACACAGGAAAACTGTTTTTT
NA TRBJ1-3 16 TRBD1 TRBV11-3 CASSLRTGTTGNTIYF TGTGCCAGCAGCCTAAGGACAGGGACGACTGGAAACACCATATATTTT
few TRBJ1-6 13 TRBD1 TRBV27 CATQDRVNSPLHF TGTGCCACCCAGGACAGGGTCAATTCACCCCTCCACTTT
few TRBJ1-6 14 TRBD1 TRBV2 CASNPTGRRSPLHF TGTGCCAGCAACCCGACAGGGCGAAGATCACCCCTCCACTTT
NA TRBJ1-2 14 TRBD1 TRBV30 CAWSAGQGGNGYTF TGTGCCTGGAGTGCAGGACAGGGCGGGAATGGCTACACCTTC
NA TRBJ1-1 16 TRBD1 TRBV7-8 CASSSGTGPSGTEAFF TGTGCCAGCAGCTCCGGGACAGGACCCTCCGGAACTGAAGCTTTCTTT
NA TRBJ2-2 16 TRBD2 TRBV28 CASSPPGGGAPGELFF TGTGCCAGCAGTCCCCCCGGCGGGGGGGCCCCCGGGGAGCTGTTTTTT
NA TRBJ2-6 17 NA TRBV7-6 CASSGLPGETGANVLTF TGTGCCAGCAGCGGGCTCCCGGGAGAAACTGGGGCCAACGTCCTGACTTTC
few TRBJ2-2 17 TRBD1 TRBV6-1 CASSDFGTGGSGGELFF TGTGCCAGCAGTGACTTTGGGACAGGGGGATCTGGCGGGGAGCTGTTTTTT
few TRBJ1-2 13 NA TRBV19 CASRNRENYGYTF TGTGCCAGTAGGAACAGGGAAAACTATGGCTACACCTTC
NA TRBJ2-1 17 NA TRBV21-1 CASSKNGGPKSTDEQFF TGTGCCAGCAGCAAAAATGGCGGGCCAAAATCTACAGATGAGCAGTTCTTC
NA TRBJ2-7 15 TRBD1 TRBV9 CASSPPGQGPYEQYF TGTGCCAGCAGTCCCCCGGGACAGGGACCCTACGAGCAGTACTTC
once TRBJ2-3 13 NA TRBV14 CASSQGLSVTQYF TGTGCCAGCAGCCAAGGTCTCAGCGTTACGCAGTATTTT
once TRBJ2-2 15 TRBD1 TRBV24-1 CATSDPQGATGELFF TGTGCCACCAGTGATCCGCAGGGGGCTACCGGGGAGCTGTTTTTT
NA TRBJ2-3 13 NA TRBV30 CAGRIGAADTQYF TGTGCCGGGAGGATAGGGGCGGCAGATACGCAGTATTTT
NA TRBJ1-2 13 TRBD1 TRBV6-1 CASSDRTGLGYTF TGTGCCAGCAGTGATAGGACAGGGCTTGGCTACACCTTC
NA TRBJ2-6 17 NA TRBV18 CASSPPRGDSGANVLTF TGTGCCAGCTCACCGCCCAGGGGAGACTCTGGGGCCAACGTCCTGACTTTC
NA TRBJ1-1 11 NA TRBV6-6 CAVAGNTEAFF TGTGCCGTCGCGGGAAACACTGAAGCTTTCTTT
NA TRBJ2-1 13 TRBD2 TRBV2 CASSYRDYEGQFF TGTGCCAGCAGTTACCGGGACTATGAGGGACAGTTCTTC
few TRBJ1-2 14 NA TRBV28 CASRVGGADYGYTF TGTGCCAGCAGGGTCGGGGGGGCAGACTATGGCTACACCTTC
NA TRBJ1-1 13 NA TRBV6-5 CASTLRRSTEAFF TGTGCCAGCACCCTCCGCCGGAGCACTGAAGCTTTCTTT
NA TRBJ1-5 14 NA TRBV7-9 CASSQANSNQPQHF TGTGCCAGCTCACAGGCGAATAGCAATCAGCCCCAGCATTTT
NA TRBJ2-1 15 TRBD2 TRBV5-1 CASSSIAGLYNEQFF TGCGCCAGCAGCTCAATAGCGGGGTTGTACAATGAGCAGTTCTTC
NA TRBJ2-5 16 TRBD2 TRBV15 CATSREGTSGIETQYF TGTGCCACCAGCAGGGAGGGGACTAGCGGGATAGAGACCCAGTACTTC
NA TRBJ2-5 12 NA TRBV2 CASSESRETQYF TGTGCCAGCAGTGAATCTAGGGAGACCCAGTACTTC
few TRBJ1-1 15 NA TRBV4-1 CASSQPRRGNTEAFF TGCGCCAGCAGCCAACCCCGGAGAGGGAACACTGAAGCTTTCTTT
NA TRBJ1-5 18 NA TRBV10-3 CAISEGQGRSYSNQPQHF TGTGCCATCAGTGAGGGGCAGGGGCGAAGTTATAGCAATCAGCCCCAGCATTTT
NA TRBJ2-1 13 TRBD1 TRBV7-9 CASSRQGIGEQFF TGTGCCAGCAGTAGACAGGGAATCGGTGAGCAGTTCTTC
NA TRBJ1-5 16 TRBD1 TRBV2 CASSVGQGVRNQPQHF TGTGCCAGCAGTGTGGGGCAGGGGGTTAGGAATCAGCCCCAGCATTTT
NA TRBJ1-4 14 NA TRBV3-1/TRBV3-2 CASSQTRGNEKLFF TGTGCCAGCAGCCAAACACGGGGGAATGAAAAACTGTTTTTT
few TRBJ2-1 14 TRBD1 TRBV6-5 CASTPGQSYNEQFF TGTGCCAGCACTCCGGGACAGTCTTACAATGAGCAGTTCTTC
NA TRBJ2-1 14 NA TRBV28 CASKQGGTYNEQFF TGTGCCAGCAAACAGGGTGGAACCTACAATGAGCAGTTCTTC
medium-sized TRBJ2-7 15 NA TRBV21-1 CASSKVAKPTYEQYF TGTGCCAGCAGCAAAGTCGCCAAGCCTACCTACGAGCAGTACTTC
NA TRBJ2-3 16 NA TRBV4-1 CASSQVFVGAADTQYF TGCGCCAGCAGCCAAGTTTTTGTAGGGGCTGCAGATACGCAGTATTTT
NA TRBJ2-1 15 NA TRBV4-1 CASSQASGDRSGQFF TGCGCCAGCAGCCAAGCCTCGGGGGACCGATCCGGGCAGTTCTTC
once TRBJ2-6 16 NA TRBV6-1 CASRERLSSGANVLTF TGTGCCAGCAGGGAACGACTGAGCTCTGGGGCCAACGTCCTGACTTTC
few TRBJ1-5 15 NA TRBV19 CASSIRIGRAQPQHF TGTGCCAGTAGTATTAGGATAGGGAGGGCTCAGCCCCAGCATTTT
NA TRBJ2-3 15 TRBD2 TRBV6-6 CASSYGLAGTDTQYF TGTGCCAGCAGTTACGGGCTAGCGGGCACAGATACGCAGTATTTT
NA TRBJ1-6 14 NA TRBV10-3 CAISESRGGGALHF TGTGCCATCAGTGAGTCGCGGGGCGGTGGGGCCCTCCACTTT
once TRBJ2-1 16 TRBD2 TRBV7-2 CASSPRVAGSIDEQFF TGTGCCAGCAGCCCCCGAGTAGCGGGGTCTATTGATGAGCAGTTCTTC
NA TRBJ1-3 14 TRBD1 TRBV2 CASSTPGQGYTIYF TGTGCCAGCAGTACTCCGGGACAGGGGTACACCATATATTTT
NA TRBJ1-2 16 TRBD1 TRBV15 CATSRGQGARNYGYTF TGTGCCACCAGCAGGGGACAGGGGGCGCGGAACTATGGCTACACCTTC
NA TRBJ1-1 13 NA TRBV7-2 CASSPGRNTEAFF TGTGCCAGCAGCCCAGGTCGGAACACTGAAGCTTTCTTT
NA TRBJ2-2 13 NA TRBV7-7 CASSTGEAGELFF TGTGCTAGCAGCACAGGGGAGGCCGGGGAGCTGTTTTTT